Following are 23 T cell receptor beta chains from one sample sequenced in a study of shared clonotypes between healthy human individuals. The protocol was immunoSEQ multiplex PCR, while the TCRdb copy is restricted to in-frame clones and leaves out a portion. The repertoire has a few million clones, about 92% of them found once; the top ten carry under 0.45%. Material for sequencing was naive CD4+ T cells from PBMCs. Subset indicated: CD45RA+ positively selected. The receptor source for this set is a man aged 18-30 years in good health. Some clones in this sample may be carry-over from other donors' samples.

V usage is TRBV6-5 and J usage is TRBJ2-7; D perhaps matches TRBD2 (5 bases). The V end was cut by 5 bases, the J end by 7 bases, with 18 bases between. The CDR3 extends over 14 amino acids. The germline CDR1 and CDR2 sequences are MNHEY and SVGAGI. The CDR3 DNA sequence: TGTGCCAGCAGTGCCCGGACTCGGGCGAAAGAGCAGTACTTC. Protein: CASSARTRAKEQYF.

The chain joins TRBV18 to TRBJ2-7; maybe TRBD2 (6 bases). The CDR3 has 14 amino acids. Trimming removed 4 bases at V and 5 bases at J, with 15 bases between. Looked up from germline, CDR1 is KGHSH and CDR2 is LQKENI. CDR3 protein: CASSLLGGRDEQYF. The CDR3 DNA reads TGTGCCAGCTCACTTTTGGGAGGCCGGGACGAGCAGTACTTC.

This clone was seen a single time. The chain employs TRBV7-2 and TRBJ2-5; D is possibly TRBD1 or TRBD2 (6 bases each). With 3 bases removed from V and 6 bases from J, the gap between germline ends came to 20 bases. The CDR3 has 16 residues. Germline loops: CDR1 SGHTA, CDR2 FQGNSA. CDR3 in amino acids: CASSFPSGRGRKTQYF. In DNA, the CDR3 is TGTGCCAGCAGCTTCCCCTCTGGTAGGGGGAGGAAGACCCAGTACTTC. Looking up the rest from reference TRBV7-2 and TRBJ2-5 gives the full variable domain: GAGVSQSPSNKVTEKGKDVELRCDPISGHTALYWYRQSLGQGLEFLIYFQGNSAPDKSGLPSDRFSAERTGGSVSTLTIQRTQQEDSAVYLCASSFPSGRGRKTQYFGPGTRLLVL.

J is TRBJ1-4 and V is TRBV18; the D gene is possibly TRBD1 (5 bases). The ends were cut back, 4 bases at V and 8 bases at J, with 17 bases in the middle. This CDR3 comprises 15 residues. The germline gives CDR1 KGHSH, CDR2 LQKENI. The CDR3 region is CASSLRFGREEKLFF. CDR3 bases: TGTGCCAGCTCACTAAGGTTCGGCAGGGAGGAAAAACTGTTTTTT.

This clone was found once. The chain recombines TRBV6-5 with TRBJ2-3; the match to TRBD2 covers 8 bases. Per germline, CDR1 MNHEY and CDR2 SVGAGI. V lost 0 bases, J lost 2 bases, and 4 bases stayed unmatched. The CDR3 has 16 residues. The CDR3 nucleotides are TGTGCCAGCAGTTACTCTAGCGGGAAGAACACAGATACGCAGTATTTT. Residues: CASSYSSGKNTDTQYF.

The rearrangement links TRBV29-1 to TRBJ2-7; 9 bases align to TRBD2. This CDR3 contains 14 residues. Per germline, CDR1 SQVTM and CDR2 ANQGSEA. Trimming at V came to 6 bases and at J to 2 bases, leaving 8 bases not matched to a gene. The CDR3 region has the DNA TGCAGCGTCGCCCCACTAGCGGGCCCCTACGAGCAGTACTTC. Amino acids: CSVAPLAGPYEQYF.

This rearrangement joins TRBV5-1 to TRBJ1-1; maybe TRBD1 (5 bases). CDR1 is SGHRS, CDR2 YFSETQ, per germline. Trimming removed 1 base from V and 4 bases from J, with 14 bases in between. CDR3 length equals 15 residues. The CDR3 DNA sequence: TGCGCCAGCAGCTTGACCCTATCGAGGGGCACTGAAGCTTTCTTT. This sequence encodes CASSLTLSRGTEAFF.

Here the CDR3 reads CASSSDRGQVKTQYF. CDR3 DNA: TGTGCCAGCAGTTCCGACAGGGGGCAGGTAAAGACCCAGTACTTC. The chain couples TRBV2 to TRBJ2-5; 10 bases match TRBD1. Germline-derived CDR1 and CDR2 are SNHLY and FYNNEI. Losses at the gene ends were 5 bases for V and 6 bases for J; bases not matched to a gene: 9. The CDR3 sequence is 15 residues long.

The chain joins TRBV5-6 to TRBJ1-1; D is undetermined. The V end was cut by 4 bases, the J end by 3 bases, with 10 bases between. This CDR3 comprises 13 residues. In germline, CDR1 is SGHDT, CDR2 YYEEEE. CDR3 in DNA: TGTGCCAGCAGCGATAACGTAGACACTGAAGCTTTCTTT. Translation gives CASSDNVDTEAFF.

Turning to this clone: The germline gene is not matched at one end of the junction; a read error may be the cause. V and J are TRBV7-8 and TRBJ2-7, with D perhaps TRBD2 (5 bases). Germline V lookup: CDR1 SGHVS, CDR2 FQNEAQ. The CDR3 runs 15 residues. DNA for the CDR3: TGTGCCAGCAGTTTAGGGCCGGGGAGCTCCTACGAGCAGTACTTC. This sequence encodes CASSLGPGSSYEQYF.

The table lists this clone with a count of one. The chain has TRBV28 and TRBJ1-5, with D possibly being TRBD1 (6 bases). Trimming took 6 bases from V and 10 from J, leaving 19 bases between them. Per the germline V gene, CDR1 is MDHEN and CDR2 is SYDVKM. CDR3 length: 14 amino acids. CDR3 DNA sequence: TGTGCCAGCAGCTCAAGACAGGAGGGCCCACCCCAGCATTTT. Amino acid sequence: CASSSRQEGPPQHF. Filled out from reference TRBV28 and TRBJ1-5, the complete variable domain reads DVKVTQSSRYLVKRTGEKVFLECVQDMDHENMFWYRQDPGLGLRLIYFSYDVKMKEKGDIPEGYSVSREKKERFSLILESASTNQTSMYLCASSSRQEGPPQHFGDGTRLSIL.

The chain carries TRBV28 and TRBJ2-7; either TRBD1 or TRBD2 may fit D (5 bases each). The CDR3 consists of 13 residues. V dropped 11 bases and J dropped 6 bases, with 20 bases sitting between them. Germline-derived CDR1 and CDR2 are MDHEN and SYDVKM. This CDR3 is CAVTGPGLTEQYF. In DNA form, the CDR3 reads TGTGCCGTGACGGGACCGGGATTGACCGAGCAGTACTTC.

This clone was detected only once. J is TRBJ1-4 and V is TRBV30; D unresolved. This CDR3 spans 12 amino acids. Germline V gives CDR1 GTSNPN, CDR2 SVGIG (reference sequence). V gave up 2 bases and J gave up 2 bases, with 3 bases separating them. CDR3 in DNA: TGTGCCTGGAGTCCTACTAATGAAAAACTGTTTTTT. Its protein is CAWSPTNEKLFF.

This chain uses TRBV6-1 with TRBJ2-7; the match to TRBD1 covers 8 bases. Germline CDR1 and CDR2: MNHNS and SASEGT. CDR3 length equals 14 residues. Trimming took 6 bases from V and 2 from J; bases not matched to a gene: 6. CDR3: CASRRTGPTYEQYF. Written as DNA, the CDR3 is TGTGCCAGCAGAAGGACAGGGCCGACCTACGAGCAGTACTTC.

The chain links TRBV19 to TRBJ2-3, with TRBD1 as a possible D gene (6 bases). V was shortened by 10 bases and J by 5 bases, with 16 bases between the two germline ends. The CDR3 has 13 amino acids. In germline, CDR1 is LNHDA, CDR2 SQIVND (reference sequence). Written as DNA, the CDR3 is TGTGCCACTCTTCCCCAGGGGCAAGATACGCAGTATTTT. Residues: CATLPQGQDTQYF.

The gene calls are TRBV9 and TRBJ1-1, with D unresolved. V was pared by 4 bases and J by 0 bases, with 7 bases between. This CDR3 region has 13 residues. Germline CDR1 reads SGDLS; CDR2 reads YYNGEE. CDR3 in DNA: TGTGCCAGCAGCTTTACACTGAACACTGAAGCTTTCTTT. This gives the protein CASSFTLNTEAFF.

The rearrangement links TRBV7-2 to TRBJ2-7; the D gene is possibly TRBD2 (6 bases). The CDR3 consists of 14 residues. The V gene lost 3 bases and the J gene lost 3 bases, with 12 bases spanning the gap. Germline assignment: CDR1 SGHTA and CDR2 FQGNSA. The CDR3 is CASSLHGSNYEQYF. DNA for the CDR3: TGTGCCAGCAGCTTGCACGGGAGCAACTACGAGCAGTACTTC.

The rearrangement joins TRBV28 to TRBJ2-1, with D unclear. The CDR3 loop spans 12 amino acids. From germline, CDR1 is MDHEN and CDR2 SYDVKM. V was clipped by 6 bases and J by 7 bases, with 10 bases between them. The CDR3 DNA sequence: TGTGCCAGCAGACAGACGAGGAATGAGCAGTTCTTC. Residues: CASRQTRNEQFF.

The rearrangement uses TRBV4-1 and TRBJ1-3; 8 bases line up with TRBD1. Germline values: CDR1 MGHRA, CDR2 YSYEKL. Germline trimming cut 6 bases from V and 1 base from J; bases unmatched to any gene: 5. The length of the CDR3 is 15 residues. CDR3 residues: CASRQGAVSGNTIYF. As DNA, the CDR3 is TGCGCCAGCAGGCAGGGGGCCGTTTCTGGAAACACCATATATTTT.

The CDR3 DNA is TGTGCCAGCAGCCCAACAACGCCTGGGCGTCTCGAGCAGTACTTC. Translated, it gives CASSPTTPGRLEQYF. The chain joins TRBV28 to TRBJ2-7; D not resolved. The CDR3 runs to 15 residues. The ends were cut back, 6 bases at V and 6 bases at J, with 21 bases in the middle. From germline, CDR1 is MDHEN and CDR2 SYDVKM.

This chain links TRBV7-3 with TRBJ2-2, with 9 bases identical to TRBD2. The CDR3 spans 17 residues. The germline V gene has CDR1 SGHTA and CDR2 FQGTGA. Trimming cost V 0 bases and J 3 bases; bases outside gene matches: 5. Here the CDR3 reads CASSLTSSGSYTGELFF. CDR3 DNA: TGTGCCAGCAGCTTAACAAGTAGCGGGAGCTACACCGGGGAGCTGTTTTTT.

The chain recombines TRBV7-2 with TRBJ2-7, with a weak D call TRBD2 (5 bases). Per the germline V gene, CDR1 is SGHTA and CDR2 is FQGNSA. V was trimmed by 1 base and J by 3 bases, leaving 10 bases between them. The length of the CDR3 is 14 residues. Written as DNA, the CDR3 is TGTGCCAGCAGCTTAGATCGGGGTATCTACGAGCAGTACTTC. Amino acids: CASSLDRGIYEQYF. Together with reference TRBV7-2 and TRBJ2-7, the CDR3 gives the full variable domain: GAGVSQSPSNKVTEKGKDVELRCDPISGHTALYWYRQSLGQGLEFLIYFQGNSAPDKSGLPSDRFSAERTGGSVSTLTIQRTQQEDSAVYLCASSLDRGIYEQYFGPGTRLTVT.

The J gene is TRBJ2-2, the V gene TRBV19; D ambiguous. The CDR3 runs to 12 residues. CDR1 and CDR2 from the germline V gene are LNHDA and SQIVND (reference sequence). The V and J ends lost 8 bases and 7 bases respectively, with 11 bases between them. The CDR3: CASGFSVGELFF. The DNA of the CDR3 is TGTGCCAGTGGTTTTTCGGTCGGGGAGCTGTTTTTT.